This T cell receptor beta chain originates from a study of blood T cell repertoires in COVID-19. The repertoire was sequenced with immunoSEQ multiplex PCR; TCRdb's copy has only in-frame clones and lacks some. The sample lists about 410,000 clones, roughly 88% occurring once. From germline, CDR1 is LGHDT and CDR2 YNNKEL (reference sequence). This CDR3 is built from 15 residues. J was trimmed by 6 bases and V by 1 base; bases with no gene match: 7. The rearrangement uses TRBV3-1 (or the pseudogene TRBV3-2) and TRBJ2-7, with TRBD2 matching 9 bases. The source is a man younger than 35 who had recovered from COVID-19. The sample taken for sequencing was PBMCs or T cells enriched from blood (not recorded which). The CDR3 DNA reads as TGTGCCAGCAGCCAAGCGAGCGGGGGGTCGATCGAGCAGTACTTC. This gives the protein CASSQASGGSIEQYF.